This is a list of T cell receptor beta chains from one sample in a study of regulatory T cells in long-lasting Graves disease. TCRdb processed the multiplex PCR reads anew with MiXCR; each CDR3 protein has one entry. Of approximately 380,000 distinct CDR3 sequences listed, about 20% were seen once; the top ten hold less than 25%. The sample was peripheral blood mononuclear cells (PBMCs), taken when the disease was refractory, from a patient treated with antithyroid drugs. The source is a female donor with Graves disease. CDR3s include the opening cysteine and the closing phenylalanine or tryptophan.

>TRBJ2-5|TRBV5-1
CASSLEAEQTQYF
>TRBJ1-2|TRBV7-2
CASSLIWGARDGYTF
>TRBJ1-1|TRBV20-1
CSALAWDEGSEAFF
>TRBJ2-2|TRBV25-1
CASSVRGTGDTGELFF
>TRBJ2-7|TRBV20-1
CSARALAGDGYEQYF
>TRBJ2-3|TRBV7-9
CASSSTTSVRTDTQYF
>TRBJ2-1|TRBV7-2
CASSSRPGGIVANEQFF
>TRBJ1-5|TRBV7-9
CASSSGGDQPQHF
>TRBJ1-5|TRBV20-1
CSARVAGGGNQPQHF
>TRBJ2-7|TRBV29-1
CSVPAGEQYF
>TRBJ2-7|TRBV4-1
CASSPGPGSSYEQYF
>TRBJ2-1|TRBV30
CAWSGAAGVIYEQFF
>TRBJ1-2|TRBV28
CAITLGRGGYTF
>TRBJ2-5|TRBV6-1
CASSPTSGRAETQYF
>TRBJ2-2|TRBV5-1
CASSVGGGVGTGELFF
>TRBJ2-2|TRBV29-1
CSALGVGGPGGELFF
>NA|TRBV7-3
CASSFEREILHEQFF
>TRBJ1-1|TRBV10-3
CAISESVTVNTEAFF
>TRBJ2-7|TRBV27
CASSLGDRYEQYF
>TRBJ1-2|TRBV28
CASRGQGGYTF
>TRBJ2-7|TRBV27
CACGSYSGPNPYEQYF
>TRBJ1-2|TRBV7-9
CASSRLGQTPNYGYTF
>TRBJ1-5|TRBV19
CASSEGQGARNQPQHF
>TRBJ1-4|TRBV16
CASSQMTVPTNEKLFF
>TRBJ1-6|TRBV7-2
CASTPWGGDNSPLHF
>TRBJ2-5|TRBV28
CASSPIPLAGVIPETQYF
>TRBJ2-7|TRBV10-3
CAISGRTGAESEQYF
>TRBJ2-7|TRBV28
CASSLSAGAYEQYF
>TRBJ1-2|TRBV2
CASRGQWSYGYTF
>TRBJ2-5|TRBV12-3/TRBV12-4
CASSLVLASGRGNQETQYF
>TRBJ2-4|TRBV7-9
CASSPIPGARRNIQYF